This TCR beta chain originates from a study of blood T cell repertoires in COVID-19. The repertoire was sequenced with immunoSEQ multiplex PCR; TCRdb's copy has only in-frame clones and lacks some. The data contain roughly 180,000 clones, 70% to 80% of them singletons. Trimming at V came to 6 bases and at J to 0 bases, leaving 4 bases not matched to a gene. Looked up from germline, CDR1 is SGHVS and CDR2 is FNYEAQ. CDR3 length equals 15 residues. Specimen: peripheral blood. This sequence was found in a woman aged 60-75 years with COVID-19, enrolled during active disease. The gene calls are TRBV7-6 and TRBJ2-1; the match to TRBD1 covers 8 bases. The CDR3 DNA is TGTGCCAGCAGGCCTCAGGGGGCCTCCTACAATGAGCAGTTCTTC. Amino acid sequence: CASRPQGASYNEQFF.